Sequencing of this T cell receptor beta chain was carried out in a study of CD8+ T cells in alopecia areata. RNA extraction was followed by reverse transcription into cDNA, which acted as the sequencing template. The method was immunoSEQ multiplex PCR; TCRdb's version includes in-frame clones alone and lacks a portion of them. The table shows 150,000 to 200,000 clones, with 50% to 65% occurring only once. Trimming took off 7 bases at V and 1 base at J, with 10 bases between the two ends. CDR1 and CDR2 from the germline V gene are SQVTM and ANQGSEA. The CDR3 sequence is 12 residues long. To note about this clone: What it binds is not known. Other DNA sequences from this sample encode an identical CDR3 as well.

General study results and limits: Mice gave a clearer picture of TCR sharing than patients did, possibly for HLA-related reasons. Lesional scalp, notably in alopecia totalis/universalis, had clonality above that of normal scalp. Normal skin's resident alphabeta T cells are sequenced alongside lesional scalp T cells.

The material sequenced was CD4+ T cells sorted from blood. The V and J genes are TRBV29-1 and TRBJ1-1; D ambiguous. This clonotype originated in a human donor in good health. The CDR3 sequence: CSARGGNTEAFF. DNA for the CDR3: TGCAGCGCCAGAGGTGGGAACACTGAAGCTTTCTTT. The full variable domain, its missing parts supplied by reference TRBV29-1 and TRBJ1-1, is SAVISQKPSRDICQRGTSLTIQCQVDSQVTMMFWYRQQPGQSLTLIATANQGSEATYESGFVIDKFPISRPNLTFSTLTVSNMSPEDSSIYLCSARGGNTEAFFGQGTRLTVV.